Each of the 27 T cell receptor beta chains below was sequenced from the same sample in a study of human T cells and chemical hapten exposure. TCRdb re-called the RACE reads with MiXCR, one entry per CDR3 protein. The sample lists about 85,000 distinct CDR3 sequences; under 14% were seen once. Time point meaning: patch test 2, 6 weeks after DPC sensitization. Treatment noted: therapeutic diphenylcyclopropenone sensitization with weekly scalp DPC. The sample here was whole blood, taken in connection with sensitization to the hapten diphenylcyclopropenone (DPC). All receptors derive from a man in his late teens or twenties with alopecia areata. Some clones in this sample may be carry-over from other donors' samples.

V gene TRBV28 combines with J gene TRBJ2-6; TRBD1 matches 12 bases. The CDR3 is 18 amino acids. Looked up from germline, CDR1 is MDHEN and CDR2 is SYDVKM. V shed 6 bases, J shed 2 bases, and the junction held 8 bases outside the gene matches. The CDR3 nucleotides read TGTGCCAGCAGCACACCGGGGGACAGGGGGCCTGGGGCCAACGTCCTGACTTTC. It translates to CASSTPGDRGPGANVLTF.

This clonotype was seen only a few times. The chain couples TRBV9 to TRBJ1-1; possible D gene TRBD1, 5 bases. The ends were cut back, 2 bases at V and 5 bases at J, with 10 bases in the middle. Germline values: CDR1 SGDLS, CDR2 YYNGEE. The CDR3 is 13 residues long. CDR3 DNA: TGTGCCAGCAGCGTCGGGGCAGGGACTGAAGCTTTCTTT. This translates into CASSVGAGTEAFF.

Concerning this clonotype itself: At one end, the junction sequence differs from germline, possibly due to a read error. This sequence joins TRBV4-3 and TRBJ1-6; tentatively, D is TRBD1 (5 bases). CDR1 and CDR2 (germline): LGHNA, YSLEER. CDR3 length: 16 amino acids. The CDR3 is CAGSQGDGRHNSPLHF. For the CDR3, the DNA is TGCGCCGGCAGCCAAGGGGACGGGCGCCATAATTCACCCCTCCACTTT.

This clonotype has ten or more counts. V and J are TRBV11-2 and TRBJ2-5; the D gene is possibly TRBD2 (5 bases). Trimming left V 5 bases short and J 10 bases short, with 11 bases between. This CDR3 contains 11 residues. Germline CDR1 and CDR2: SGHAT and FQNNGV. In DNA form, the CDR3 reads TGTGCCAGCAGCCCGTCGGGGTACCAGTACTTC. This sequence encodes CASSPSGYQYF. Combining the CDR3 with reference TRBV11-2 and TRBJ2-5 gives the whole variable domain EAGVAQSPRYKIIEKRQSVAFWCNPISGHATLYWYQQILGQGPKLLIQFQNNGVVDDSQLPKDRFSAERLKGVDSTLKIQPAKLEDSAVYLCASSPSGYQYFGPGTRLLVL.

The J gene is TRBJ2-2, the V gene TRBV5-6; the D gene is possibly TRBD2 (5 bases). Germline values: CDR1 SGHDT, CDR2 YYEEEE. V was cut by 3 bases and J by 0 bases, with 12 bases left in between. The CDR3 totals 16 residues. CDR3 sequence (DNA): TGTGCCAGCAGCTATCGGACGGGGACGAACACCGGGGAGCTGTTTTTT. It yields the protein CASSYRTGTNTGELFF.

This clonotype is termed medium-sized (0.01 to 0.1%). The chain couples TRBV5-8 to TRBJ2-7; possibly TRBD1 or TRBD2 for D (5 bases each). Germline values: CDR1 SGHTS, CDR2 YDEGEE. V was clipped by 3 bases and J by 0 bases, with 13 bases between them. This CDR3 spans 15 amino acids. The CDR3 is CASSWGPEGSYEQYV. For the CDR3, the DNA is TGTGCCAGCAGCTGGGGACCAGAGGGCTCCTACGAGCAGTACGTC.

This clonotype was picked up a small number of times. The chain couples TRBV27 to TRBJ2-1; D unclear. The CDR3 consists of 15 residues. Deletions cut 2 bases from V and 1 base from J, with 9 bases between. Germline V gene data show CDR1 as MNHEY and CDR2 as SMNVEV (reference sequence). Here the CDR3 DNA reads TGTGCCAGCAGTTTAATGGGTGTATCCTACAATGAGCAGTTCTTC. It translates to CASSLMGVSYNEQFF.

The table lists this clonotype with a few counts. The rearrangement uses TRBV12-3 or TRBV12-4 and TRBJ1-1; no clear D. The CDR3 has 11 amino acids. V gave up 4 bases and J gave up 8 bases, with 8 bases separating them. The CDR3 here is CASSSVLEAFF. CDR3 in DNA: TGTGCCAGCAGTTCGGTTTTGGAAGCTTTCTTT.

The CDR3 DNA sequence: TGCGCCAGCAGCTTGGGAGCAAAGAACTATGGCTACACCTTC. It translates to CASSLGAKNYGYTF. The chain recombines TRBV5-1 with TRBJ1-2; D unresolved. Germline CDR1 SGHRS, CDR2 YFSETQ. This CDR3 spans 14 amino acids. The V end lost 0 bases, the J end lost 2 bases, and 8 bases lay between the germline ends.

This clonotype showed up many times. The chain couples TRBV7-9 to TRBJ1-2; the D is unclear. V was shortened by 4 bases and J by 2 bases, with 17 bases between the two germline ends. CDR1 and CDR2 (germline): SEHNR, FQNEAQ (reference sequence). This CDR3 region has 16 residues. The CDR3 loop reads CASSSYAGLRNYGYTF. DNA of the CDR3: TGTGCCAGCAGCTCTTATGCGGGGTTGAGGAACTATGGCTACACCTTC.

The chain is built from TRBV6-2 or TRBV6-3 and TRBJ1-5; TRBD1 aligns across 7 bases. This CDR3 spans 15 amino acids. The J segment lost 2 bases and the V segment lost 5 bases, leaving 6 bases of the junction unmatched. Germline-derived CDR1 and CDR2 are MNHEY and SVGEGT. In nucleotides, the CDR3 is TGTGCCAGCAGTCGGGACAGCTGGGGCAATCAGCCCCAGCATTTT. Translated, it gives CASSRDSWGNQPQHF.

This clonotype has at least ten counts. The CDR3 sequence: CASSLAGQDRNQPQHF. The CDR3 DNA follows: TGTGCCAGCAGCTTGGCAGGGCAGGACCGTAATCAGCCCCAGCATTTT. V gene TRBV7-3 combines with J gene TRBJ1-5; D perhaps matches TRBD1 (5 bases). The germline V and J ends were trimmed by 3 bases and 4 bases, with 16 bases remaining between them. Looked up from germline, CDR1 is SGHTA and CDR2 is FQGTGA. CDR3 size: 16 residues.

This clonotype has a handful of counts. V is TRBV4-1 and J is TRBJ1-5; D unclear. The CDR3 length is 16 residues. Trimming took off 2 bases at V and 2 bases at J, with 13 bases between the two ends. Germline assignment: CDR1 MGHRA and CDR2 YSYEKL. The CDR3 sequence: CASSQSAQVGNQPQHF. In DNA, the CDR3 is TGCGCCAGCAGCCAATCGGCCCAAGTCGGCAATCAGCCCCAGCATTTT.

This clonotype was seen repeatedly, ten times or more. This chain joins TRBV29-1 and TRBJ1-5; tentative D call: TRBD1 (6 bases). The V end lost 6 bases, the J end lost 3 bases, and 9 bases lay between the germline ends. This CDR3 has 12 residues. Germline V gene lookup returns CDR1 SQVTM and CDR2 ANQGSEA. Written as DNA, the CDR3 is TGCAGCGTCCGGGACAACAATCAGCCCCAGCATTTT. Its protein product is CSVRDNNQPQHF.

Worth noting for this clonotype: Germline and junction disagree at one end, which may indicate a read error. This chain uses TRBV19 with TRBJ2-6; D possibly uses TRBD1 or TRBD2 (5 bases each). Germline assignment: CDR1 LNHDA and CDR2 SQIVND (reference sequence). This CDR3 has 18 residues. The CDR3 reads CASSGPGPNFSGTNVLTF. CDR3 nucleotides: TGTGCCAGTAGTGGACCGGGACCGAACTTCTCTGGGACCAACGTCCTGACTTTC.

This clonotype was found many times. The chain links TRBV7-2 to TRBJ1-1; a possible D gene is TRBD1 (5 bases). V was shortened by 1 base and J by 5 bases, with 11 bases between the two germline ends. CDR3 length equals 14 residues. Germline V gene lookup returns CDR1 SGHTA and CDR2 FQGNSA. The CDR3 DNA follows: TGTGCCAGCAGCTTAGTCGACAGTAGGACTGAAGCTTTCTTT. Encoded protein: CASSLVDSRTEAFF.

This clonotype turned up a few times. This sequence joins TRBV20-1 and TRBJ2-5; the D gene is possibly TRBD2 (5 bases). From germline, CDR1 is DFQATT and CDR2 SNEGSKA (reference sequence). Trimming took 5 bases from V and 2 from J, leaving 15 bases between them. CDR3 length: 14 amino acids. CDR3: CSAVTGSGQETQYF. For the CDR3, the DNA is TGCAGTGCTGTGACGGGCAGCGGACAAGAGACCCAGTACTTC.

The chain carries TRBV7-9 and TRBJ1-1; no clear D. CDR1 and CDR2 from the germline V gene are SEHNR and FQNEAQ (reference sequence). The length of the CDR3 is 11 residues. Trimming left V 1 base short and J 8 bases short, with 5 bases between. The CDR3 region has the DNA TGTGCCAGCAGCTTAGTCCAGGAAGCTTTCTTT. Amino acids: CASSLVQEAFF.

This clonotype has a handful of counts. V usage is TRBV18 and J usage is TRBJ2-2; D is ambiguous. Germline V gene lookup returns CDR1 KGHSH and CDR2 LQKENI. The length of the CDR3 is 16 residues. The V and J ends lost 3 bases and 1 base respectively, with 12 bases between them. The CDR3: CASSPAQALNTGELFF. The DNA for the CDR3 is TGTGCCAGCTCACCCGCCCAGGCGTTGAACACCGGGGAGCTGTTTTTT.

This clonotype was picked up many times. The DNA for the CDR3 is TGTGCCAGCAGCATGACAGGTTCCACAGATACGCAGTATTTT. Protein: CASSMTGSTDTQYF. The rearrangement links TRBV7-2 to TRBJ2-3, with D possibly being TRBD1 (6 bases). The V and J ends lost 5 bases and 2 bases respectively, with 11 bases between them. The CDR3 length is 14 residues. Germline V lookup: CDR1 SGHTA, CDR2 FQGNSA.

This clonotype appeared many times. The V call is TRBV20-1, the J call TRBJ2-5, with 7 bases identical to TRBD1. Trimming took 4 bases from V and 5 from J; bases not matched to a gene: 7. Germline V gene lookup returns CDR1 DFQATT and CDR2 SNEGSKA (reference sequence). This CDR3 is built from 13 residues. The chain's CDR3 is CSANTGAYETQYF. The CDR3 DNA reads TGCAGTGCTAATACAGGGGCGTACGAGACCCAGTACTTC.

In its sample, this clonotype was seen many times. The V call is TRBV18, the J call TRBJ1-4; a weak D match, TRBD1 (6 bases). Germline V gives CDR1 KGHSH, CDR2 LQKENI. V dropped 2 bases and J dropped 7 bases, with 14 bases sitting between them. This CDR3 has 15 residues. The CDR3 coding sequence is TGTGCCAGCTCACCAAATGGGGGGCGCGGTGAAAAACTGTTTTTT. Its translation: CASSPNGGRGEKLFF.

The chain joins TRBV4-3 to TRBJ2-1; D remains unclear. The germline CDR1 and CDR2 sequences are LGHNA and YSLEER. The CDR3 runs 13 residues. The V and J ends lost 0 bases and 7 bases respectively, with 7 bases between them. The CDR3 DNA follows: TGCGCCAGCAGCCAAGAACAGTGGAATGAGCAGTTCTTC. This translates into CASSQEQWNEQFF.

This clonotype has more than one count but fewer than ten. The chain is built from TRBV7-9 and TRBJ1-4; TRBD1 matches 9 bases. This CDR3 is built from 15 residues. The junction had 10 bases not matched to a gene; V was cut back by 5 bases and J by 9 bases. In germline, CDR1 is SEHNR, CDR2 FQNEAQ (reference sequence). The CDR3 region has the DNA TGTGCCAGCAGCCCGGGGGACAGGGAAGTCCAAAAACTGTTTTTT. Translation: CASSPGDREVQKLFF.

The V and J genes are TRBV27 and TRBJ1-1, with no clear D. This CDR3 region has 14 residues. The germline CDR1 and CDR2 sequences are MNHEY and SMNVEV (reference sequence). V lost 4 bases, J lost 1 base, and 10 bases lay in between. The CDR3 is CASSSLKRNTEAFF. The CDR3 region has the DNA TGTGCCAGCAGTTCTCTAAAGAGGAACACTGAAGCTTTCTTT.

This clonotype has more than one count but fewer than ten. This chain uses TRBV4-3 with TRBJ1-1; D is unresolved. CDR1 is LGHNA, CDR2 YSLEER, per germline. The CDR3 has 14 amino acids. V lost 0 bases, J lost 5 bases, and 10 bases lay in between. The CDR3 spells CASSQEPGDTEAFF. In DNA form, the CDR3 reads TGCGCCAGCAGCCAAGAACCGGGAGATACTGAAGCTTTCTTT.

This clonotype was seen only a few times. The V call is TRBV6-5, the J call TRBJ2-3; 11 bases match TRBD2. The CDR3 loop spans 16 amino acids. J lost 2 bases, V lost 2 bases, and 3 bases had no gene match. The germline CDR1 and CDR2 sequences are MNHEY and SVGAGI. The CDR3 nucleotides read TGTGCCAGCAGTTACCAACTAGCGGGGGTCACAGATACGCAGTATTTT. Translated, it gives CASSYQLAGVTDTQYF.